These 20 T cell receptor beta chains share one sample of origin, sequenced in a study of OX40 agonist ivuxolimab in advanced cancers. The method was immunoSEQ multiplex PCR; TCRdb's version includes in-frame clones alone and lacks a portion of them. In the table there are 25,000 to 35,000 clones, 84% of which are singletons. Source: CD4+ or CD8+ T cells sorted from blood, taken in a trial of the OX40 agonist ivuxolimab. The receptors were gathered from an adult with an advanced solid tumor such as melanoma, head and neck, liver or kidney cancer.

J is TRBJ2-1 and V is TRBV7-9, with TRBD2 matching over 14 bases. Germline trimming cut 3 bases from V and 6 bases from J; bases unmatched to any gene: 7. The CDR3 has 17 amino acids. CDR1 is SEHNR, CDR2 FQNEAQ, per germline (reference sequence). The CDR3 reads CASSLGGLAGGGNEQFF. As DNA, the CDR3 is TGTGCCAGCAGCTTGGGCGGACTAGCGGGAGGAGGCAATGAGCAGTTCTTC.

The chain links TRBV28 to TRBJ2-7, with 9 bases fitting TRBD2. This CDR3 has 15 amino acids. The V gene's germline CDR1 is MDHEN and CDR2 SYDVKM. After removal of 6 bases from V and 3 bases from J, the junction contained 9 bases not matched to a gene. The CDR3 region is CASRETSGIIYEQYF. The DNA for the CDR3 is TGTGCCAGCAGAGAGACTAGCGGCATAATCTACGAGCAGTACTTC.

The genes are TRBV10-3 and TRBJ2-5; D not resolved. CDR1 and CDR2 (germline): ENHRY, SYGVKD. This CDR3 spans 11 amino acids. V dropped 0 bases and J dropped 7 bases, with 3 bases sitting between them. The CDR3 spells CAISESWTQYF. DNA of the CDR3: TGTGCCATCAGTGAGTCCTGGACCCAGTACTTC.

This chain joins TRBV6-5 and TRBJ1-1; D is undetermined. Germline values: CDR1 MNHEY, CDR2 SVGAGI. The V end was cut by 2 bases, the J end by 4 bases, with 11 bases between. This CDR3 is built from 14 residues. CDR3 amino acids: CASSYGVSATEAFF. The CDR3 coding sequence is TGTGCCAGCAGTTACGGGGTATCGGCCACTGAAGCTTTCTTT.

This chain links TRBV29-1 with TRBJ2-2; D remains ambiguous. CDR1 and CDR2 (germline): SQVTM, ANQGSEA. The CDR3 extends over 14 amino acids. Trimming cost V 2 bases and J 4 bases, with 11 bases left between them. This CDR3 reads CSVEPGTGTGELFF. CDR3 coding DNA: TGCAGCGTTGAACCAGGCACGGGCACCGGGGAGCTGTTTTTT.

This sequence joins TRBV4-3 and TRBJ2-1; TRBD1 aligns across 9 bases. The germline gives CDR1 LGHNA, CDR2 YSLEER. CDR3 length: 16 amino acids. J lost 9 bases, V lost 0 bases, and 9 bases had no gene match. CDR3 in amino acids: CASSQDSGTGFLEQFF. The CDR3 nucleotides are TGCGCCAGCAGCCAAGATTCAGGGACAGGGTTTCTTGAGCAGTTCTTC.

The DNA of the CDR3 is TGCGCCAGCAGCTTCGGGCTGGCATCTGAAGCTTTCTTT. Translating gives CASSFGLASEAFF. The rearrangement joins TRBV5-1 to TRBJ1-1, with D hard to call. From germline, CDR1 is SGHRS and CDR2 YFSETQ. The CDR3 loop spans 13 amino acids. V lost 2 bases and J lost 6, with 11 bases in between.

V gene TRBV5-1 combines with J gene TRBJ2-2; 8 bases are a match to TRBD2. This CDR3 spans 15 amino acids. Per the germline V gene, CDR1 is SGHRS and CDR2 is YFSETQ. V lost 4 bases and J lost 2; bases outside the gene matches: 4. The CDR3 protein is CASSLTSGNTGELFF. The CDR3 nucleotides read TGCGCCAGCAGCCTTACTAGCGGAAACACCGGGGAGCTGTTTTTT.

The V gene is TRBV19, the J gene TRBJ2-3, with D perhaps matching TRBD2 (5 bases). The length of the CDR3 is 14 residues. Trimming shortened V by 5 bases and J by 2 bases, and 11 bases separated the two germline ends. In germline, CDR1 is LNHDA, CDR2 SQIVND (reference sequence). CDR3 DNA sequence: TGTGCCAGTAGTTGGGCGGGCTCCACAGATACGCAGTATTTT. This gives the protein CASSWAGSTDTQYF.

This clone was picked up one time. The chain is built from TRBV19 and TRBJ1-4, with 9 nucleotides matching TRBD1. CDR1 is LNHDA and CDR2 is SQIVND in the germline V gene (reference sequence). V shed 0 bases, J shed 7 bases, and the junction held 6 bases outside the gene matches. The CDR3 consists of 16 residues. The DNA of the CDR3 is TGTGCCAGTAGTATAGAGTACAGGGGGCGCGCTGAAAAACTGTTTTTT. It translates to CASSIEYRGRAEKLFF.

The genes are TRBV7-8 and TRBJ2-2; 7 nucleotides line up with TRBD1. The CDR3 extends over 16 amino acids. Trimming at V came to 2 bases and at J to 2 bases, leaving 5 bases not matched to a gene. CDR1 and CDR2 from the germline V gene are SGHVS and FQNEAQ. The CDR3 DNA reads TGTGCCAGCAGCTTATCCGGGACAGCCAACACCGGGGAGCTGTTTTTT. Translating gives CASSLSGTANTGELFF.

The chain combines TRBV25-1 with TRBJ1-4; D is possibly TRBD1 (6 bases). Trimming left V 6 bases short and J 8 bases short, with 13 bases between. This CDR3 comprises 13 residues. The germline V gene encodes CDR1 MGHDK and CDR2 SYGVNS. CDR3 coding DNA: TGTGCCAGCAGGGGGGGGGCTGGAGAAAAACTGTTTTTT. It codes for CASRGGAGEKLFF.

The rearrangement joins TRBV28 to TRBJ1-1; no definite D call. Germline CDR1 and CDR2: MDHEN and SYDVKM. The CDR3 consists of 15 residues. V lost 2 bases to trimming and J lost 0 bases, with 10 bases between them. The CDR3 DNA is TGTGCCAGCAGTTTAGGAGAGGAGCTGAACACTGAAGCTTTCTTT. Encoded protein: CASSLGEELNTEAFF.

The chain links TRBV9 to TRBJ1-4; 8 nucleotides align to TRBD1. V lost 4 bases, J lost 8 bases, and 13 bases stayed unmatched. CDR1 is SGDLS, CDR2 YYNGEE, per germline. CDR3 length equals 16 residues. CDR3 region: CASSMFTGQGGEKLFF. CDR3 nucleotide sequence: TGTGCCAGCAGCATGTTTACTGGACAGGGCGGCGAAAAACTGTTTTTT. Using reference TRBV9 and TRBJ1-4 for the parts outside the CDR3, the full variable domain is DSGVTQTPKHLITATGQRVTLRCSPRSGDLSVYWYQQSLDQGLQFLIQYYNGEERAKGNILERFSAQQFPDLHSELNLSSLELGDSALYFCASSMFTGQGGEKLFFGSGTQLSVL.

This chain links TRBV25-1 with TRBJ1-4, with 9 bases aligning to TRBD1. The V and J ends lost 5 bases and 5 bases, in that order; junction bases with no gene match: 9. The CDR3 runs 16 residues. The V gene's germline CDR1 is MGHDK and CDR2 SYGVNS. The CDR3 region has the DNA TGTGCCAGCAGTACCCCCGGGACAGGGCCCAATGAAAAACTGTTTTTT. It is translated as CASSTPGTGPNEKLFF.

The gene calls are TRBV2 and TRBJ2-1; perhaps TRBD2 as D (6 bases). The V gene lost 4 bases and the J gene lost 1 base, with 11 bases spanning the gap. Germline V gene sequence: CDR1 SNHLY, CDR2 FYNNEI. The CDR3 loop spans 15 amino acids. The CDR3 DNA reads TGTGCCAGCAGTGTAGGGCGGGGTTCCTACAATGAGCAGTTCTTC. Amino acid sequence: CASSVGRGSYNEQFF.

This chain uses TRBV7-9 with TRBJ2-1; D is ambiguous. Trimming pared 1 base from V and 8 bases from J, leaving 12 bases between. This CDR3 is 14 amino acids long. Looked up from germline, CDR1 is SEHNR and CDR2 is FQNEAQ (reference sequence). The CDR3 bases are TGTGCCAGCAGCTTAGAGGGCACAGAGTATGAGCAGTTCTTC. As protein: CASSLEGTEYEQFF.

The chain combines TRBV5-6 with TRBJ1-2, with D tentatively TRBD1 (5 bases). The CDR3 covers 14 residues. Trimming stripped 3 bases from V and 3 bases from J, with 12 bases between. The V gene's germline CDR1 is SGHDT and CDR2 YYEEEE. The CDR3 spells CASSSLRGYYGYTF. CDR3 DNA: TGTGCCAGCAGCTCCTTGAGGGGCTACTATGGCTACACCTTC.

The rearrangement links TRBV7-9 to TRBJ1-5; 9 bases match TRBD1. Trimming removed 5 bases from V and 8 bases from J; junction bases left unmatched: 4. Germline V lookup: CDR1 SEHNR, CDR2 FQNEAQ (reference sequence). The CDR3 runs 13 residues. CDR3 residues: CASSPGQGKPQHF. DNA for the CDR3: TGTGCCAGCAGCCCGGGACAGGGCAAGCCCCAGCATTTT.

V is TRBV6-6 and J is TRBJ1-2; D unresolved. The germline CDR1 and CDR2 sequences are MNHNY and SVGAGI (reference sequence). V shed 6 bases and J shed 2 bases, with 16 bases lying between them. The CDR3 extends over 15 amino acids. The CDR3 here is CASRTLISDNYGYTF. As DNA, the CDR3 is TGTGCCAGCAGAACCCTGATATCGGACAACTATGGCTACACCTTC.